This T cell receptor beta chain stems from a study of blood T cell repertoires in COVID-19 (dated by TCRdb to 2018 to 2021). In terms of the full investigation: Samples from collaborators originated in the United States, Italy and Spain and spanned both the acute and convalescent phases of COVID-19. The material from the prospective study consisted of cDNA or gDNA derived from T cells, B-cell-depleted T cells, or PBMCs. Deeply sampled blood TCRbeta repertoires from subjects exposed to, actively infected with, or recovered from COVID-19 were included in the dataset. A freely available public database, intended as a resource for researchers studying the immune response to SARS-CoV-2, is where the repertoires were released. Samples came from the ongoing ImmuneRACE study (first 160 participants) plus 1,254 subjects from 6 global collaborators. Nearly every sample came with metadata listing a de-identified subject ID, COVID-19 status, age in years and sex. HLA class I and class II types, where available, came from metadata supplied by the sample provider rather than from assay-based typing. What the authors observed across the whole study: How much clinical and demographic metadata was included differed by source and by participant, and the metadata was provided uncurated.

At one collaborating source in Seattle, patients were enrolled during active infection and were followed longitudinally through the course of disease. Each collaborating institution followed its own protocols to collect whole blood in K2EDTA tubes. For TCRbeta analysis, collaborator samples were shipped as frozen whole blood, as isolated PBMCs, or as DNA extracted from either sample type. According to the germline V gene, CDR1 reads SGHNT and CDR2 reads YENEEA. Spanning cysteine to phenylalanine, the CDR3 consists of 13 amino acids. CDR3 DNA only is kept here, 39 bases in frame from base 1. Cut back by 4 bases and 0 bases, the V and J ends lie 4 bases apart. TCRbeta CDR3 regions were amplified from genomic DNA using the immunoSEQ Assay, a bias-controlled multiplex PCR. The study's own analysis went as follows. Nucleated cell counts per sample were estimated from amplification of reference gene primers within the assay. Sequence reads were collapsed and filtered to measure the absolute abundance of every unique TCRbeta CDR3 rearrangement. For each sample, productive Simpson clonality was calculated as the square root of Simpson's diversity index across productive rearrangements. The table comes from immuneACCESS by way of TCRdb, which keeps in-frame sequences with V and J called. Part of the clones is missing from these tables; in studies checked, under half for an unresolved V gene and the rest for unknown reasons. The V and J calls and the clone size are those of that table, but D and trimming were determined from the DNA. Here the sample has some 240,000 clones; more than 85% occur a single time. The ten most abundant clones make up 0.65% to 0.85% of the sample.

On this clone itself: The clone's antigen remains unknown. Nothing much larger sits one base from this clone, and base qualities are not available.

The sample comprised peripheral blood. The sequence links TRBV11-3 to TRBJ2-1; the D gene remains uncertain. The clonotype comes from a man between 60 and 70 years old with COVID-19, enrolled during active disease. DNA sequence: TGTGCCAGCAGCTACAGCTCCTACAATGAGCAGTTCTTC. Its coded protein is CASSYSSYNEQFF.